A single sample is the source of the 21 T cell receptor beta chains below, sequenced in a study of cytomegalovirus exposure and HLA in healthy donors. PCR was performed using 60 Vbeta and 13 Jbeta primers. Repertoires were generated with immunoSEQ multiplex PCR, while TCRdb's copy carries only in-frame clones and drops some. The sample consists of approximately 150,000 clones, roughly 79% of them appearing once. The sequenced sample was PBMCs. The receptors shown here come from a woman aged 25 to 39 in good health and CMV-seronegative.

A word on this clone: One junction end does not reproduce the germline sequence, and a read error may be involved. The DNA of the CDR3 is TGTGCCAGCAGGGAAGGGACAGGGAGGGCCTGGAGTCAGCCCCAGCATTTT. Amino acid sequence: CASREGTGRAWSQPQHF. The chain couples TRBV2 to TRBJ1-5, with 9 bases that match TRBD1. CDR3 length equals 17 residues. Germline loops: CDR1 SNHLY, CDR2 FYNNEI. Complete variable domain (other parts from reference TRBV2 and TRBJ1-5): EPEVTQTPSHQVTQMGQEVILRCVPISNHLYFYWYRQILGQKVEFLVSFYNNEISEKSEIFDDQFSVERPDGSNFTLKIRSTKLEDSAMYFCASREGTGRAWSQPQHFGDGTRLSIL.

The CDR3 is CASRFQGGEKLFF. Written as DNA, the CDR3 is TGTGCCAGCAGATTCCAGGGTGGTGAAAAACTGTTTTTT. This chain connects TRBV7-8 to TRBJ1-4; TRBD1 might be the D (5 bases). Deletions cut 6 bases from V and 7 bases from J, with 12 bases between. The germline V gene has CDR1 SGHVS and CDR2 FQNEAQ. The CDR3 is 13 amino acids.

This chain connects TRBV15 to TRBJ1-6; D not resolved. V was clipped by 5 bases and J by 5 bases, with 19 bases between them. The CDR3 loop spans 17 amino acids. Germline V gene sequence: CDR1 LNHNV, CDR2 YYDKDF (reference sequence). This CDR3 reads CATSHEEAGKDNSPLHF. CDR3 nucleotides: TGTGCCACCAGCCATGAAGAGGCCGGCAAAGATAATTCACCCCTCCACTTT.

V usage is TRBV6-5 and J usage is TRBJ1-2, with TRBD1 matching 9 bases. The trim removed 6 bases at V and 8 bases at J, leaving 4 bases unmatched. The CDR3 totals 12 residues. From germline, CDR1 is MNHEY and CDR2 SVGAGI. Here the CDR3 DNA reads TGTGCCAGCAGGCGGGACAGGGACGGCTACACCTTC. Translated: CASRRDRDGYTF.

J is TRBJ1-2 and V is TRBV29-1, with no clear D. Germline CDR1 reads SQVTM; CDR2 reads ANQGSEA. The CDR3 length is 14 residues. Trimming cost V 0 bases and J 2 bases, with 10 bases left between them. CDR3 loop: CSVEDSGVNYGYTF. CDR3 DNA: TGCAGCGTTGAAGACAGCGGTGTAAACTATGGCTACACCTTC.

This chain links TRBV11-2 with TRBJ1-1; unclear D gene. This CDR3 region has 14 residues. Germline lookup yields CDR1 SGHAT and CDR2 FQNNGV. V gave up 0 bases and J gave up 0 bases, with 5 bases separating them. The CDR3 sequence is CASSLEGVNTEAFF. As DNA, the CDR3 is TGTGCCAGCAGCTTAGAGGGAGTGAACACTGAAGCTTTCTTT.

The V and J genes are TRBV9 and TRBJ1-2, with a possible D match to TRBD1 (6 bases). Germline V lookup: CDR1 SGDLS, CDR2 YYNGEE. CDR3 length: 14 residues. The germline V and J ends were trimmed by 2 bases and 4 bases, with 12 bases remaining between them. The CDR3 DNA reads as TGTGCCAGCAGCGTGGGCAGGGGCAGCTATGGCTACACCTTC. Translation gives CASSVGRGSYGYTF.

The chain carries TRBV5-1 and TRBJ2-1, with 12 bases fitting TRBD2. Unmatched junction bases numbered 6, after V lost 1 base and J lost 7 bases. The germline V gene encodes CDR1 SGHRS and CDR2 YFSETQ. CDR3 size: 16 residues. The CDR3 spells CASSLLSSGGVNEQFF. CDR3 coding DNA: TGCGCCAGCAGCTTGCTTTCTAGCGGGGGGGTAAATGAGCAGTTCTTC.

V gene TRBV4-2 combines with J gene TRBJ1-6; 7 bases map to TRBD1. From germline, CDR1 is LGHNA and CDR2 YNFKEQ. CDR3 length: 15 residues. V was pared by 0 bases and J by 6 bases, with 2 bases of the junction left unmatched. The CDR3 region has the DNA TGTGCCAGCAGCCAAGATTGGGACAGTAATTCACCCCTCCACTTT. It specifies CASSQDWDSNSPLHF.

The rearrangement joins TRBV6-1 to TRBJ2-6; 9 positions match TRBD1. The CDR3 is made up of 13 amino acids. With 1 base clipped from V and 12 bases from J, the junction kept 1 base outside the gene matches. Germline CDR1 MNHNS, CDR2 SASEGT. In DNA, the CDR3 is TGTGCCAGCAGTGAAGGGACAGGGGTCGTCCTGACTTTC. Protein product: CASSEGTGVVLTF.

V and J are TRBV7-9 and TRBJ2-2; 10 nucleotides line up with TRBD1. The CDR3 sequence is 15 residues long. V gave up 5 bases and J gave up 4 bases; unmatched junction bases: 4. Germline CDR1 SEHNR, CDR2 FQNEAQ (reference sequence). The CDR3 is CASSPRDRGTGELFF. In DNA, the CDR3 is TGTGCCAGCAGCCCACGGGACAGGGGCACCGGGGAGCTGTTTTTT.

V and J are TRBV5-8 and TRBJ1-2; D gene unclear. The ends were cut back, 0 bases at V and 4 bases at J, with 10 bases in the middle. CDR1 and CDR2 from the germline V gene are SGHTS and YDEGEE. This CDR3 comprises 14 residues. The CDR3 DNA sequence: TGTGCCAGCAGCTTGGGGGGAGATTTCTATGGCTACACCTTC. Protein sequence: CASSLGGDFYGYTF. Complete variable domain (other parts from reference TRBV5-8 and TRBJ1-2): EAGVTQSPTHLIKTRGQQATLRCSPISGHTSVYWYQQALGLGLQFLLWYDEGEERNRGNFPPRFSGRQFPNYSSELNVNALELEDSALYLCASSLGGDFYGYTFGSGTRLTVV.

The chain joins TRBV2 to TRBJ2-7; 10 nucleotides line up with TRBD1. CDR1 and CDR2 from the germline V gene are SNHLY and FYNNEI. The CDR3 runs 13 residues. Trimming took 10 bases from V and 5 from J; bases not matched to a gene: 8. The CDR3 sequence: CATRQGARDEQYF. CDR3 coding DNA: TGTGCCACTCGACAGGGGGCGCGGGACGAGCAGTACTTC.

The chain carries TRBV7-6 and TRBJ2-7, with TRBD1 as a possible D gene (6 bases). Germline lookup yields CDR1 SGHVS and CDR2 FNYEAQ. Trimming cost V 0 bases and J 3 bases, with 9 bases left between them. CDR3 length: 14 residues. CDR3 nucleotides: TGTGCCAGCAGCTTAGCCGGACAGTTCTACGAGCAGTACTTC. Translated, it gives CASSLAGQFYEQYF.

V and J are TRBV6-5 and TRBJ2-7, with 8 nucleotides matching TRBD1. The CDR3 has 15 residues. Germline loops: CDR1 MNHEY, CDR2 SVGAGI. V was pared by 6 bases and J by 0 bases, with 7 bases of the junction left unmatched. This chain's CDR3 is CASSRRDRPSYEQYF. As DNA, the CDR3 is TGTGCCAGCAGCCGTCGGGACAGGCCCTCCTACGAGCAGTACTTC.

In its sample, this clone was seen a few times. The gene calls are TRBV11-3 and TRBJ2-5, with D possibly matching TRBD2 (6 bases). Germline-derived CDR1 and CDR2 are SGHNT and YENEEA. Trimming stripped 1 base from V and 5 bases from J, with 14 bases between. The CDR3 length is 15 residues. Here the CDR3 reads CASSLGLATGETQYF. DNA of the CDR3: TGTGCCAGCAGCTTAGGCCTAGCGACGGGGGAGACCCAGTACTTC.

The chain is built from TRBV9 and TRBJ1-3, with D perhaps matching TRBD1 (6 bases). CDR3 size: 14 residues. V lost 1 base and J 8 bases, leaving 13 bases between the germline ends. Germline values: CDR1 SGDLS, CDR2 YYNGEE. CDR3: CASSVKGGGDTIYF. As DNA, the CDR3 is TGTGCCAGCAGCGTAAAGGGAGGGGGAGACACCATATATTTT.

The chain carries TRBV7-6 and TRBJ2-1; 8 positions agree with TRBD2. V was pared by 1 base and J by 3 bases, with 11 bases of the junction left unmatched. CDR1 is SGHVS, CDR2 FNYEAQ, per germline. The CDR3 runs to 18 residues. The CDR3 DNA sequence: TGTGCCAGCAGCTTAGGGGCCGTTTCGGGGGGGGTCTACAATGAGCAGTTCTTC. Residues: CASSLGAVSGGVYNEQFF. The full variable domain, completed using reference TRBV7-6 and TRBJ2-1, is GAGVSQSPRYKVTKRGQDVALRCDPISGHVSLYWYRQALGQGPEFLTYFNYEAQQDKSGLPNDRFSAERPEGSISTLTIQRTEQRDSAMYRCASSLGAVSGGVYNEQFFGPGTRLTVL.

V and J are TRBV2 and TRBJ2-1; 15 bases are a match to TRBD2. Per the germline V gene, CDR1 is SNHLY and CDR2 is FYNNEI. The J segment lost 0 bases and the V segment lost 6 bases, leaving 12 bases of the junction unmatched. CDR3 length: 20 amino acids. For the CDR3, the DNA is TGTGCCAGCAGCTTAAAGGGACTAGCGGGGGGTTCCAGCTCCTACAATGAGCAGTTCTTC. As protein: CASSLKGLAGGSSSYNEQFF.

This clone was recorded once. This chain uses TRBV27 with TRBJ1-6; D is ambiguous. The germline V gene encodes CDR1 MNHEY and CDR2 SMNVEV (reference sequence). The V end was cut by 3 bases, the J end by 6 bases, with 6 bases between. CDR3 length: 13 residues. The CDR3: CASSFTANSPLHF. The DNA for the CDR3 is TGTGCCAGCAGTTTTACAGCTAATTCACCCCTCCACTTT.

The CDR3 sequence: CSGSRDRAGELFF. The CDR3, as DNA: TGCAGCGGAAGCCGGGACAGGGCCGGGGAGCTGTTTTTT. The rearrangement uses TRBV29-1 and TRBJ2-2; 9 bases map to TRBD1. The length of the CDR3 is 13 residues. CDR1 is SQVTM and CDR2 is ANQGSEA in the germline V gene. V dropped 7 bases and J dropped 6; count of bases not matched to a gene: 6.